The sequence of this T cell receptor (beta chain) was determined in a study of CD8 T cells in ankylosing spondylitis. Study-wide findings and caveats: Reportedly, disease-linked clones are significantly enriched in ankylosing spondylitis patients' matched synovial fluid. Seemingly distinctive of ankylosing spondylitis blood was a TCR beta motif formed by eight highly homologous variants. Reactive arthritis synovial fluid and blood previously showed some of these motif variants.

V shed 7 bases and J shed 1 base, with 10 bases lying between them. The germline gives CDR1 LNHNV, CDR2 YYDKDF (reference sequence). There are 13 residues in the CDR3. About this clonotype itself: Its antigen is not identified.

TCRdb redid the calling of the 5' RACE reads with MiXCR, one entry per CDR3 protein. Of about 700,000 distinct CDR3 sequences listed, around 20% are singletons. The J gene is TRBJ2-5, the V gene TRBV15; D is possibly TRBD2 (5 bases). Input material: blood, either unsorted or a sorted T cell fraction (not recorded which). The TCR sequence derives from a male donor with ankylosing spondylitis. The CDR3 sequence is CATNTDFQETQYF. The CDR3 DNA is TGTGCCACCAATACGGACTTCCAAGAGACCCAGTACTTC. Full variable domain (outside the CDR3, taken from reference TRBV15 and TRBJ2-5): DAMVIQNPRYQVTQFGKPVTLSCSQTLNHNVMYWYQQKSSQAPKLLFHYYDKDFNNEADTPDNFQSRRPNTSFCFLDIRSPGLGDTAMYLCATNTDFQETQYFGPGTRLLVL.